The 32 T cell receptor beta chains listed next were all sequenced from one sample in a study of T cells after yellow fever vaccination. TCRdb itself ran the 5' RACE reads through MiXCR, one entry per CDR3 protein. The sample includes 120,000 to 150,000 distinct CDR3 sequences, 7.7% of them seen just once. The sequenced sample was CD4+ T cells sorted from PBMCs, obtained 5 days after the yellow fever booster vaccination. The receptors stem from a young man who received the YFV17D yellow fever vaccine.

In its sample, this clonotype was seen a few times. The rearrangement joins TRBV5-4 to TRBJ2-1; D uncertain. V gave up 4 bases and J gave up 0 bases, with 11 bases separating them. The V gene's germline CDR1 is SGHNT and CDR2 YYREEE (reference sequence). The CDR3 consists of 15 residues. CDR3 residues: CASSVTSSSYNEQFF. In DNA form, the CDR3 reads TGTGCCAGCAGCGTGACTTCGAGCTCCTACAATGAGCAGTTCTTC.

This clonotype has a count of ten or more. V usage is TRBV19 and J usage is TRBJ2-3, with a possible D match to TRBD1 (6 bases). The V and J ends lost 5 bases and 8 bases respectively, with 14 bases between them. The CDR3 is 13 residues long. Germline V gene lookup returns CDR1 LNHDA and CDR2 SQIVND (reference sequence). This CDR3 reads CASSGTGLGTQYF. In nucleotides, the CDR3 is TGTGCCAGTAGTGGCACAGGGTTGGGTACGCAGTATTTT.

This clonotype was detected many times. The chain uses TRBV20-1 and TRBJ2-3; 13 bases line up with TRBD2. Looked up from germline, CDR1 is DFQATT and CDR2 is SNEGSKA (reference sequence). This CDR3 is built from 14 residues. V shed 3 bases, J shed 6 bases, and the junction held 3 bases outside the gene matches. CDR3 nucleotide sequence: TGCAGTGCTAGGGGGACTAGCGGGGTGGATACGCAGTATTTT. It encodes CSARGTSGVDTQYF.

This clonotype appeared a few times. The chain is built from TRBV20-1 and TRBJ2-1, with 13 positions matching TRBD2. The V segment lost 7 bases and the J segment 3 bases; nucleotides outside the gene matches: 12. CDR3 length: 17 amino acids. Germline V CDR1 and CDR2: DFQATT, SNEGSKA (reference sequence). This CDR3 is CSVLGLAGLRDYNEQFF. DNA for the CDR3: TGCAGTGTCCTGGGACTAGCGGGATTAAGAGACTACAATGAGCAGTTCTTC.

A few counts support this clonotype. The chain links TRBV9 to TRBJ2-2; weak D call: TRBD2 (5 bases). Germline CDR1 SGDLS, CDR2 YYNGEE. The V and J ends lost 5 bases and 0 bases respectively, with 8 bases between them. There are 14 residues in the CDR3. The CDR3: CASRGLSNTGELFF. Written as DNA, the CDR3 is TGTGCCAGCAGAGGACTCTCGAACACCGGGGAGCTGTTTTTT.

This clonotype has a handful of counts. The chain is built from TRBV12-3 or TRBV12-4 and TRBJ2-6; a possible D gene is TRBD1 (5 bases). The CDR3 has 18 residues. Trimming pared 4 bases from V and 0 bases from J, leaving 16 bases between. The CDR3 DNA follows: TGTGCCAGCAGTTGGTGGGGCGGAACCATCTCTGGGGCCAACGTCCTGACTTTC. Translating gives CASSWWGGTISGANVLTF.

Ten or more counts support this clonotype. DNA of the CDR3: TGCAGCGTAGGACTAGGGTACAATGAGCAGTTCTTC. Its protein is CSVGLGYNEQFF. The V call is TRBV29-1, the J call TRBJ2-1, with 7 bases lining up with TRBD2. Germline V gene lookup returns CDR1 SQVTM and CDR2 ANQGSEA. CDR3 size: 12 residues. J gave up 4 bases and V 6 bases, and 3 bases lay outside the gene matches.

This clonotype was detected many times. The chain links TRBV20-1 to TRBJ2-1; D is undetermined. The CDR3 is made up of 12 amino acids. With 1 base removed from V and 9 bases from J, the gap between germline ends came to 10 bases. Germline V gives CDR1 DFQATT, CDR2 SNEGSKA (reference sequence). CDR3 in amino acids: CSARVWGFEQFF. The CDR3 DNA sequence: TGCAGTGCTAGAGTGTGGGGATTTGAGCAGTTCTTC.

This clonotype appeared many times. The chain uses TRBV6-1 and TRBJ2-3, with D uncertain. V was shortened by 5 bases and J by 1 base, with 13 bases between the two germline ends. The length of the CDR3 is 15 residues. Per the germline V gene, CDR1 is MNHNS and CDR2 is SASEGT. The CDR3 sequence is CASSTLDKGTDTQYF. CDR3 DNA sequence: TGTGCCAGCAGTACGCTAGACAAAGGCACAGATACGCAGTATTTT.

This clonotype was recorded many times. The genes are TRBV10-3 and TRBJ2-5; D is perhaps TRBD1 (5 bases). CDR1 and CDR2 (germline): ENHRY, SYGVKD. The germline V and J ends were trimmed by 4 bases and 0 bases, with 6 bases remaining between them. The CDR3 is 13 residues long. The CDR3 DNA is TGTGCCATCAGTGGACAGAACCAAGAGACCCAGTACTTC. This gives the protein CAISGQNQETQYF.

The V gene is TRBV9, the J gene TRBJ2-5; D remains unclear. Trimming cost V 3 bases and J 5 bases, with 17 bases left between them. CDR3 length equals 15 residues. Germline-derived CDR1 and CDR2 are SGDLS and YYNGEE. CDR3 in amino acids: CASSGRPMRSETQYF. CDR3 nucleotides: TGTGCCAGCAGCGGGCGTCCAATGCGGAGTGAGACCCAGTACTTC. Based on the CDR3 plus reference TRBV9 and TRBJ2-5, the full variable domain is DSGVTQTPKHLITATGQRVTLRCSPRSGDLSVYWYQQSLDQGLQFLIQYYNGEERAKGNILERFSAQQFPDLHSELNLSSLELGDSALYFCASSGRPMRSETQYFGPGTRLLVL.

This clonotype was seen ten or more times. This chain joins TRBV29-1 and TRBJ2-1; D is possibly TRBD2 (5 bases). Germline CDR1 and CDR2: SQVTM and ANQGSEA. There are 17 residues in the CDR3. Deletions cut 5 bases from V and 0 bases from J, with 20 bases between. The CDR3 loop is CSVKGLAHSSSYNEQFF. In DNA form, the CDR3 reads TGCAGCGTTAAGGGTCTAGCTCATTCAAGCTCCTACAATGAGCAGTTCTTC.

V and J are TRBV11-3 and TRBJ2-1, with no clear D. CDR3 size: 13 residues. Germline loops: CDR1 SGHNT, CDR2 YENEEA. V lost 3 bases and J 5 bases, leaving 8 bases between the germline ends. The CDR3 is CASSFSSDNEQFF. Written as DNA, the CDR3 is TGTGCCAGCAGCTTCTCGAGCGACAATGAGCAGTTCTTC.

The chain links TRBV3-1 to TRBJ1-5; TRBD1 is a possible D gene (5 bases). This CDR3 spans 15 amino acids. Trimming removed 6 bases from V and 7 bases from J, with 19 bases in between. Germline CDR1 reads LGHDT; CDR2 reads YNNKEL (reference sequence). The CDR3 here is CASSRDPNSRQPQHF. The CDR3 region has the DNA TGTGCCAGCAGTCGGGACCCAAATTCACGACAGCCCCAGCATTTT. Together with reference TRBV3-1 and TRBJ1-5, the CDR3 gives the full variable domain: DTAVSQTPKYLVTQMGNDKSIKCEQNLGHDTMYWYKQDSKKFLKIMFSYNNKELIINETVPNRFSPKSPDKAHLNLHINSLELGDSAVYFCASSRDPNSRQPQHFGDGTRLSIL.

This clonotype was recorded many times. J is TRBJ2-7 and V is TRBV10-2; D is ambiguous. Germline V gives CDR1 WSHSY, CDR2 SAAADI. This CDR3 has 11 amino acids. V lost 6 bases and J 5 bases, leaving 8 bases between the germline ends. The CDR3 sequence is CASSGWDEQYF. The CDR3, as DNA: TGCGCCAGCAGCGGATGGGACGAGCAGTACTTC.

The chain employs TRBV18 and TRBJ1-5; possibly TRBD1 for D (6 bases). V was cut by 6 bases and J by 9 bases, with 18 bases left in between. CDR3 length: 14 amino acids. CDR1 and CDR2 (germline): KGHSH, LQKENI. CDR3 residues: CASSLDRTDSPQHF. DNA for the CDR3: TGTGCCAGCTCCCTAGACCGGACAGACTCGCCCCAGCATTTT. Full variable domain (outside the CDR3, taken from reference TRBV18 and TRBJ1-5): NAGVMQNPRHLVRRRGQEARLRCSPMKGHSHVYWYRQLPEEGLKFMVYLQKENIIDESGMPKERFSAEFPKEGPSILRIQQVVRGDSAAYFCASSLDRTDSPQHFGDGTRLSIL.

This clonotype was recorded many times. This chain links TRBV9 with TRBJ1-1, with TRBD1 matching 7 bases. The CDR3 extends over 16 amino acids. From germline, CDR1 is SGDLS and CDR2 YYNGEE. After removal of 0 bases from V and 4 bases from J, the junction contained 9 bases not matched to a gene. CDR3 protein: CASSVARIRTGTEAFF. The CDR3, as DNA: TGTGCCAGCAGCGTAGCCCGGATCCGGACAGGCACTGAAGCTTTCTTT. Complete variable domain (other parts from reference TRBV9 and TRBJ1-1): DSGVTQTPKHLITATGQRVTLRCSPRSGDLSVYWYQQSLDQGLQFLIQYYNGEERAKGNILERFSAQQFPDLHSELNLSSLELGDSALYFCASSVARIRTGTEAFFGQGTRLTVV.

Points on this clonotype: It may be a read error: a sequence one base away is much more abundant. The chain uses TRBV20-1 and TRBJ1-2; D call uncertain. CDR1 and CDR2 from the germline V gene are DFQATT and SNEGSKA (reference sequence). This CDR3 is built from 11 residues. In DNA form, the CDR3 reads TGCCGTGCTAGAGATGATGCGGGCTACACCTTC. It codes for CRARDDAGYTF.

The sample holds many counts of this clonotype. V usage is TRBV7-2 and J usage is TRBJ2-2, with 11 bases fitting TRBD2. Germline CDR1 reads SGHTA; CDR2 reads FQGNSA. The CDR3 covers 17 residues. The ends lost 1 base at V and 4 bases at J; junction bases unmatched: 5. CDR3 protein: CASSLVSSGRSTGELFF. The CDR3 coding sequence is TGTGCCAGCAGCTTAGTCTCTAGCGGGAGGAGCACCGGGGAGCTGTTTTTT.

This clonotype was counted ten times or more. The chain is built from TRBV19 and TRBJ2-7; weak D call: TRBD1 (6 bases). CDR3 size: 11 residues. Germline CDR1 is LNHDA and CDR2 is SQIVND (reference sequence). The V end lost 9 bases, the J end lost 4 bases, and 10 bases lay between the germline ends. The CDR3 sequence: CASRDMYEQYF. The CDR3 nucleotides are TGTGCCAGCCGGGACATGTACGAGCAGTACTTC.

Ten or more counts support this clonotype. The chain links TRBV7-2 to TRBJ2-7; TRBD2 matches 8 bases. With V trimmed by 8 bases and J by 2 bases, 14 bases remained unmatched. Germline V lookup: CDR1 SGHTA, CDR2 FQGNSA. This CDR3 comprises 16 residues. CDR3 nucleotides: TGTGCCAGCCAGGAATCAGGCGGGAGGATGCCCTACGAGCAGTACTTC. It yields the protein CASQESGGRMPYEQYF.

This clonotype was found a few times. The J gene is TRBJ1-4, the V gene TRBV20-1; TRBD1 is a possible D gene (6 bases). Trimming stripped 6 bases from V and 7 bases from J, with 21 bases between. Germline CDR1 is DFQATT and CDR2 is SNEGSKA (reference sequence). The CDR3 spans 15 residues. The CDR3 region is CSADPMGAGGEKLFF. In DNA, the CDR3 is TGCAGTGCCGACCCCATGGGGGCGGGCGGTGAAAAACTGTTTTTT.

This clonotype was observed at least ten times. The chain links TRBV14 to TRBJ1-2; no definite D call. Trimming removed 0 bases at V and 4 bases at J, with 9 bases between. The CDR3 spans 14 residues. Germline V gives CDR1 SGHDN, CDR2 FVKESK. The CDR3 nucleotides read TGTGCCAGCAGCCAAGATCCAGCCAGCTATGGCTACACCTTC. Amino acids: CASSQDPASYGYTF.

The chain recombines TRBV5-1 with TRBJ2-3; TRBD2 matches at 7 bases. This CDR3 contains 17 residues. With V trimmed by 4 bases and J by 4 bases, 15 bases remained unmatched. Germline CDR1 reads SGHRS; CDR2 reads YFSETQ. CDR3 nucleotide sequence: TGCGCCAGCAGCCCCGGAAAACTAGCGAGCACGGCAGATACGCAGTATTTT. This codes for CASSPGKLASTADTQYF.

Details on this clonotype: This may arise from a read error, as a much more abundant clone is one base away. V gene TRBV4-2 combines with J gene TRBJ2-3; 12 nucleotides agree with TRBD2. Trimming removed 1 base from V and 0 bases from J; junction bases left unmatched: 5. Germline lookup yields CDR1 LGHNA and CDR2 YNFKEQ. The CDR3 has 18 residues. Here the CDR3 reads CASSQGAGTSGSTDTQYF. The CDR3 coding sequence is TGTGCCAGCAGCCAAGGGGCCGGGACTAGCGGGAGCACAGATACGCAGTATTTT.

V usage is TRBV5-1 and J usage is TRBJ1-4; a weak D match, TRBD1 (5 bases). CDR3 length: 14 amino acids. Germline V gene data show CDR1 as SGHRS and CDR2 as YFSETQ. V dropped 0 bases and J dropped 2 bases, with 5 bases sitting between them. The CDR3 is CASSLEGTNEKLFF. For the CDR3, the DNA is TGCGCCAGCAGCTTGGAGGGGACTAATGAAAAACTGTTTTTT.

This clonotype turned up a few times. The rearrangement uses TRBV27 and TRBJ2-2, with 10 bases lining up with TRBD2. Germline values: CDR1 MNHEY, CDR2 SMNVEV (reference sequence). The CDR3 is 16 amino acids. The trim removed 6 bases at V and 1 base at J, leaving 5 bases unmatched. The CDR3 sequence: CASRLWTSGNTGELFF. DNA for the CDR3: TGTGCCAGCAGACTATGGACTAGCGGGAACACCGGGGAGCTGTTTTTT.

This clonotype was counted at least ten times. This chain connects TRBV20-1 to TRBJ2-7; D is possibly TRBD2 (5 bases). V lost 2 bases to trimming and J lost 6 bases, with 17 bases between them. There are 14 residues in the CDR3. Germline V CDR1 and CDR2: DFQATT, SNEGSKA (reference sequence). The CDR3 nucleotides are TGCAGTGCTAGACCTGAGGGAGATCGAGGCGAGCAGTACTTC. It is translated as CSARPEGDRGEQYF.

This clonotype was detected ten times or more. CDR3 bases: TGTGCCAGCAGCTTAGCCCGAGTTTCGAGGAAGAGAGATACGCAGTATTTT. Translating gives CASSLARVSRKRDTQYF. This sequence joins TRBV7-8 and TRBJ2-3; no clear D. Germline V lookup: CDR1 SGHVS, CDR2 FQNEAQ. The CDR3 is 17 residues long. Trimming cost V 0 bases and J 5 bases, with 18 bases left between them.

This clonotype was counted ten times or more. This sequence joins TRBV3-1 and TRBJ2-7; D may be TRBD1 (6 bases). Looked up from germline, CDR1 is LGHDT and CDR2 is YNNKEL (reference sequence). Trimming took 5 bases from V and 0 from J, leaving 14 bases between them. This CDR3 is built from 15 residues. CDR3 nucleotide sequence: TGTGCCAGCAGCTTTACCCGGACAGACTCCTACGAGCAGTACTTC. The encoded protein is CASSFTRTDSYEQYF.

This clonotype was seen at least ten times. The chain combines TRBV12-3 or TRBV12-4 with TRBJ2-1; TRBD1 is a possible D gene (5 bases). This CDR3 spans 14 amino acids. Trimming cost V 3 bases and J 4 bases, with 10 bases left between them. The CDR3 spells CASSFGRVYNEQFF. CDR3 sequence (DNA): TGTGCCAGCAGTTTCGGCAGGGTATACAATGAGCAGTTCTTC.

This clonotype showed up many times. The chain carries TRBV3-1 and TRBJ2-1; no clear D gene. Germline V CDR1 and CDR2: LGHDT, YNNKEL (reference sequence). CDR3 length: 12 residues. Between the trimmed V and J ends, which lost 8 bases and 7 bases, there was a span of 12 bases. The CDR3 loop is CASGYRRNEQFF. The CDR3 DNA reads TGTGCCAGCGGCTACCGCCGGAATGAGCAGTTCTTC.